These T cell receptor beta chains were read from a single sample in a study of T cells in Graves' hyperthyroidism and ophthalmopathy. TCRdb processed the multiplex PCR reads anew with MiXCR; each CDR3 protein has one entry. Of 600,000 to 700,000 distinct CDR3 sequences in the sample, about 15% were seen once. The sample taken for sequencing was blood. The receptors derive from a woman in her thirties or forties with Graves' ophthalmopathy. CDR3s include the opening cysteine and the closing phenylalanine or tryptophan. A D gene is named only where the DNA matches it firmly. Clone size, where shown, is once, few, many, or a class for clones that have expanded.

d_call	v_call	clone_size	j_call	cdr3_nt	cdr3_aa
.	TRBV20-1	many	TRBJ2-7	TGCGCTTTAAGGGGCAGCGGACCCTACGAGCAGTACTTC	CALRGSGPYEQYF
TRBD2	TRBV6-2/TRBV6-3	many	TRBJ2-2	TGTGCCAGCACCGCCGTGGCGGGAGGGCTCGGCGGGGAGCTGTTTTTT	CASTAVAGGLGGELFF
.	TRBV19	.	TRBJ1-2	TGTGCCAGTAGGACCGGGACGGGAAACTATGGCTACACCTTC	CASRTGTGNYGYTF
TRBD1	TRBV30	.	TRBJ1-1	TGTGCCTGGAGTGTCAGGGGGGACACTGAAGCTTTCTTT	CAWSVRGDTEAFF
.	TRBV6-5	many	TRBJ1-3	TGTGCCAGCAGTATAGTCGGACAGATTGGAAACACCATATATTTT	CASSIVGQIGNTIYF
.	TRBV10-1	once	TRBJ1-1	TGCGCCAGCAGACCTGACAGTACCTCCACTGAAGCTTTCTTT	CASRPDSTSTEAFF
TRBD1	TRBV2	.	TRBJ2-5	TGTGCCAGCCTCCGGGACAGGGACGCGGGGGAGACCCAGTACTTC	CASLRDRDAGETQYF
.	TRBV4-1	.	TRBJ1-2	TGCGCCAGCAGCCAGGTACAAGGGGTGTCCTATGGCTACACCTTC	CASSQVQGVSYGYTF
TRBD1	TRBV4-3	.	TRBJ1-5	TGCGCCAGCAGCCAAGGACAGGGGGCGATACCCCAGCATTTT	CASSQGQGAIPQHF
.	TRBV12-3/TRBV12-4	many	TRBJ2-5	TGTGCCAGCAGTTGGGGGGTAAGGCAAGAGACCCAGTACTTC	CASSWGVRQETQYF
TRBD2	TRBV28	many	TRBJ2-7	TGTGCCAGCAGCGGGCGGGAGAGGAGCTCCTACGAGCAGTACTTC	CASSGRERSSYEQYF
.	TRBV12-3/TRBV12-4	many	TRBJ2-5	TGTGCCAGCAGTTTAGGCCCTGCTCCCCCTGTGGAGACCCAGTACTTC	CASSLGPAPPVETQYF
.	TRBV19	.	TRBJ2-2	TGTGCCAGTAGGCAGGGACTTCGCCGGGAGCTGTTTTTT	CASRQGLRRELFF
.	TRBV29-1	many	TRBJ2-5	TGCAGCGTTGAGGGGACACGGAATAGGGAGACCCAGTACTTC	CSVEGTRNRETQYF
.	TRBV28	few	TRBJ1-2	TGTGCCAGCGGGTCCAATGGAGGAGACTATGGCTACACCTTC	CASGSNGGDYGYTF
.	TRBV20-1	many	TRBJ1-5	TGCAGTGCTAGCGGAGCCCACAGGGATGGCAATCAGCCCCAGCATTTT	CSASGAHRDGNQPQHF
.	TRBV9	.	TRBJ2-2	TGTGCCAGCGGGCGGCGACAGGAGAACACCGGGGAGCTGTTTTTT	CASGRRQENTGELFF
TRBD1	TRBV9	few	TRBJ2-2	TGTGCCAGCAGCGATACAGGGGGCTTTGACACCGGGGAGCTGTTTTTT	CASSDTGGFDTGELFF
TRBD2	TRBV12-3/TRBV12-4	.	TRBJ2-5	TGTGCCAGCAGTTCCCGGACTAGCGGGGCTTTAGGGACCCAGTACTTC	CASSSRTSGALGTQYF
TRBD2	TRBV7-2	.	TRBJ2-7	TGTGCCAGCAGCTCGGACAGCGGGAGTTATGGCGAGCAGTACTTC	CASSSDSGSYGEQYF
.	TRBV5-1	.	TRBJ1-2	TGCGCCAGCAGCCCACAGGACGGCTATGGCTACACCTTC	CASSPQDGYGYTF
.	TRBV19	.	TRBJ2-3	TGTGCCAGTAGTATATCGGCTAGCGAGAGCACAGATACGCAGTATTTT	CASSISASESTDTQYF
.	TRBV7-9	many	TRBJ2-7	TGTGCCAGCAGCGGGCAGAGCTCCTACGAGCAGTACTTC	CASSGQSSYEQYF
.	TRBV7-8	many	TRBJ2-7	TGTGCCAGCAGCTTAGCTGGGTCTAGCGCTCCTTACGAGCAGTACTTC	CASSLAGSSAPYEQYF
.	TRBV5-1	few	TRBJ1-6	TGCGCCAGCAGCCGTCCTTGGGTGAGGTATAATTCACCCCTCCACTTT	CASSRPWVRYNSPLHF
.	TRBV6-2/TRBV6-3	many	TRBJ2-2	TGTGCCAGCAGTTACGATACCGGGGAGCTGTTTTTT	CASSYDTGELFF
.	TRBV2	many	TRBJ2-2	TGTGCCAGCAGCCGCACGTTACAGGGTAACACCGGGGAGCTGTTTTTT	CASSRTLQGNTGELFF
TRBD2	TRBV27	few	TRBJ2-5	TGTGCCAGCAGTTTCCGGACTAGCGTACTACAAGAGACCCAGTACTTC	CASSFRTSVLQETQYF
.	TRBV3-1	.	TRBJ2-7	TGTGCCAGCAGCCAAGGTTTTGAGAGGCCCGCCTACGAGCAGTACTTC	CASSQGFERPAYEQYF
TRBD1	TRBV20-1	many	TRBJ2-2	TGCAGTGCTAGGACAACAGGGGAGTACACCGGGGAGCTGTTTTTT	CSARTTGEYTGELFF
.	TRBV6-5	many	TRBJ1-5	TGTGCCAGCAGTTCGGATTGGGGCGGGGGTCAGCCCCAGCATTTT	CASSSDWGGGQPQHF
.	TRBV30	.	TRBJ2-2	TGTGCCTGGAGTGTAGTGGTTGCCGGGGAGCTGTTTTTT	CAWSVVVAGELFF